This T cell receptor beta chain was obtained from a study of neoadjuvant anti-PD-1 for oral cavity cancer. The germline gives CDR1 MNHNS, CDR2 SASEGT. The trim removed 2 bases at V and 5 bases at J, leaving 4 bases unmatched. This CDR3 has 15 residues. Time point described: after neoadjuvant nivolumab, at surgical resection. No culture or expansion preceded analysis of these blood cells. Method: immunoSEQ multiplex PCR; TCRdb's copy keeps in-frame clones and lacks some. Found here are 65,000 to 70,000 clones, about nine tenths of them singletons; the top ten hold around 3%. The chain couples TRBV6-1 to TRBJ1-4; TRBD1 matches at 8 bases. This receptor was identified in a person aged 35-79 years with oral cavity squamous cell carcinoma. Sequencing was performed on PBMCs, taken after nivolumab (anti-PD-1) treatment. For the CDR3, the DNA is TGTGCCAGCAGTGAACAGGGGGCAGTCAATGAAAAACTGTTTTTT. This codes for CASSEQGAVNEKLFF.